These T cell receptor beta chains were read from a single sample in a study of cytomegalovirus exposure and HLA in healthy donors. Clones were read by immunoSEQ multiplex PCR, and TCRdb kept only the in-frame ones, dropping some. The profile shows roughly 220,000 clones, about 70% of them singletons. Specimen: PBMCs. The receptors derive from a man aged 35 to 55 in good health and CMV-seropositive. CDR3s include the opening cysteine and the closing phenylalanine or tryptophan. D genes are given only for firm matches. For some rows the clone size is stated as once, few or many, or as a class when expanded; others skip it.

v_gene	d_gene	j_gene	abundance	CDR3nt	CDR3aa
TRBV4-1	TRBD1	TRBJ2-7	.	TGCGCCAGCAGCCAAGAAGGGACAGGGGGCTCCTACGAGCAGTACTTC	CASSQEGTGGSYEQYF
TRBV27	.	TRBJ2-7	.	TGTGCCAGCAGTCCCCGGGGACTCGGCTACGAGCAGTACTTC	CASSPRGLGYEQYF
TRBV7-9	.	TRBJ1-4	.	TGTGCCAGCAGCTCTGGGGGGAATGAAAAACTGTTTTTT	CASSSGGNEKLFF
TRBV27	TRBD1	TRBJ1-2	few	TGTGCCAGCAGCCCACTGGGAGGACAGGGGTTATATGGCTACACCTTC	CASSPLGGQGLYGYTF
TRBV10-3	.	TRBJ1-5	.	TGTGCCATCAGGGTGGACAGTAACCAGCCCCAGCATTTT	CAIRVDSNQPQHF
TRBV4-1	.	TRBJ2-3	few	TGCGCCAGCAGCCAAGACGCGGGGAGCTCCACGCAGTATTTT	CASSQDAGSSTQYF
TRBV11-2	.	TRBJ2-1	few	TGTGCCAGCAGCTTAAGTTTGGGGGGAAATGAGCAGTTCTTC	CASSLSLGGNEQFF
TRBV6-5	.	TRBJ2-5	.	TGTGCCAGCAGTTTCGCGGAGGGGGCAACCCAGTACTTC	CASSFAEGATQYF
TRBV5-1	.	TRBJ1-1	.	TGCGCCAGCAGCTGGGGGATCGGGGGGAGTGAAGCTTTCTTT	CASSWGIGGSEAFF
TRBV7-9	.	TRBJ1-5	.	TGTGCCAGCAGCTCTGGGGGGAGCAATCAGCCCCAGCATTTT	CASSSGGSNQPQHF
TRBV5-5	.	TRBJ1-1	.	TGTGCCAGCAGCTTGTGGCCGAACACTGAAGCTTTCTTT	CASSLWPNTEAFF
TRBV4-3	.	TRBJ1-6	.	TGCGCCAGCAGCCAAGGGACCCTACAGGTGGATTCACCCCTCCACTTT	CASSQGTLQVDSPLHF
TRBV7-2	TRBD1	TRBJ1-2	once	TGTGCCAGCAGCTTGAGTGGGGACAGGGATTTCTACACCTTC	CASSLSGDRDFYTF
TRBV27	.	TRBJ2-3	.	TGTGCCAGCCGGACTTCCCACACGGGGGATACGCAGTATTTT	CASRTSHTGDTQYF
TRBV19	.	TRBJ1-2	.	TGTGCCACCACGAGGGATCGGGATTTCAATGGCTACACCTTC	CATTRDRDFNGYTF
TRBV9	.	TRBJ2-2	.	TGTGCCAGCAGCGTAGCGGCGGGGGCCCTCGTGGGCGGGGAGCTGTTTTTT	CASSVAAGALVGGELFF
TRBV2	.	TRBJ1-1	.	TGTGCCAGCAGTGAAGGAGGGAGGAAGGGCAACACTGAAGCTTTCTTT	CASSEGGRKGNTEAFF
TRBV28	TRBD1	TRBJ1-5	.	TGTGCCAGCACCCCTGAGGGGGCTTGGCAGCCCCAGCATTTT	CASTPEGAWQPQHF